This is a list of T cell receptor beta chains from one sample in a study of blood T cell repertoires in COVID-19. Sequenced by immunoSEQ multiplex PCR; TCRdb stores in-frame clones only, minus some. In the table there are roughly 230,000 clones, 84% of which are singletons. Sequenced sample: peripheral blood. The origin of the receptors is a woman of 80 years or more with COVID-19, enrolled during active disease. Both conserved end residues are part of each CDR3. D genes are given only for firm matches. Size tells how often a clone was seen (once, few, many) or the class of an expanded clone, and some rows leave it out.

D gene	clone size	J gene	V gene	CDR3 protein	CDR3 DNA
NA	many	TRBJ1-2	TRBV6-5	CASTRQDLGYGYTF	TGTGCCAGCACCCGACAGGACCTAGGGTATGGCTACACCTTC
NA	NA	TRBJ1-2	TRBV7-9	CASSFDRTLGGYTF	TGTGCCAGCAGCTTTGACAGAACTTTAGGCGGCTACACCTTC
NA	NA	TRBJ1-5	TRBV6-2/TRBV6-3	CASSFRGDSNQPQHF	TGTGCCAGCAGTTTCAGGGGTGACAGCAATCAGCCCCAGCATTTT
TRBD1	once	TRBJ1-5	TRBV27	CASSRLGQGGNSNQPQHF	TGTGCCAGCAGCCGACTCGGACAGGGGGGGAATAGCAATCAGCCCCAGCATTTT
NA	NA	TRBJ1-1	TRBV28	CASTGAPNTEAFF	TGTGCCAGCACAGGGGCCCCGAACACTGAAGCTTTCTTT
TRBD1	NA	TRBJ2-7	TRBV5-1	CASSRDRVYEQYF	TGCGCCAGCAGCCGGGACAGGGTCTACGAGCAGTACTTC
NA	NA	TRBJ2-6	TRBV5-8	CASSLRGSGANVLTF	TGTGCCAGCAGCTTGAGGGGCTCTGGGGCCAACGTCCTGACTTTC
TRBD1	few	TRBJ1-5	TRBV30	CAWSVGDSSNQPQHF	TGTGCCTGGAGTGTCGGGGACAGCTCCAATCAGCCCCAGCATTTT
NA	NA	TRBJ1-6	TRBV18	CASSPPLGSSYNSPLHF	TGTGCCAGCTCACCACCGCTAGGGAGCTCCTATAATTCACCCCTCCACTTT
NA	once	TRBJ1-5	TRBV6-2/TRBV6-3	CASSYDSLMGNQPQHF	TGTGCCAGCAGTTACGACAGTCTAATGGGGAATCAGCCCCAGCATTTT
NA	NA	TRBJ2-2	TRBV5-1	CASSLGTGEKNTGELFF	TGCGCCAGCAGCTTGGGGACGGGAGAGAAGAACACCGGGGAGCTGTTTTTT
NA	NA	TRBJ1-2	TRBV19	CASEQGRGYTF	TGTGCCAGTGAACAGGGACGTGGCTACACCTTC
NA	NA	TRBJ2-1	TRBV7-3	CASSLDSYNEQFF	TGTGCCAGCAGCCTCGACTCATACAATGAGCAGTTCTTC
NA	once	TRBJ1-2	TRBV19	CASKSGYGYTF	TGTGCCAGTAAGTCAGGCTATGGCTACACCTTC
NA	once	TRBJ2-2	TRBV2	CASRKTGNTGELFF	TGTGCCAGCAGAAAGACAGGAAACACCGGGGAGCTGTTTTTT
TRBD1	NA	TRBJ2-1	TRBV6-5	CASRRRTGVSGEQFF	TGTGCCAGTAGACGACGGACAGGTGTCTCGGGTGAGCAGTTCTTC
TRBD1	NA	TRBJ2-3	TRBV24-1	CATRGTGETDTQYF	TGTGCCACCAGGGGGACAGGGGAGACAGATACGCAGTATTTT
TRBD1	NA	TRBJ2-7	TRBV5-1	CASSRGTGGSPYEQYF	TGCGCCAGCAGCAGGGGGACAGGGGGTAGCCCCTACGAGCAGTACTTC
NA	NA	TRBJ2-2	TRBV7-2	CASSTIWRELFF	TGTGCCAGCAGCACCATTTGGCGGGAGCTGTTTTTT
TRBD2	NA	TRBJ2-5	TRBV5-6	CASSMIAGERETQYF	TGTGCCAGCAGCATGATAGCGGGGGAGAGGGAGACCCAGTACTTC
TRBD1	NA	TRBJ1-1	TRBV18	CASSPRQGDRGTEAFF	TGTGCCAGCTCACCGAGGCAGGGGGATCGGGGCACTGAAGCTTTCTTT
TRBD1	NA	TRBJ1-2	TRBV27	CASSSGQGYYGYTF	TGTGCCAGCAGTTCAGGACAGGGATACTATGGCTACACCTTC
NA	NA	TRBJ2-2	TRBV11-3	CASSFGGADTGELFF	TGTGCCAGCAGCTTTGGCGGGGCAGACACCGGGGAGCTGTTTTTT
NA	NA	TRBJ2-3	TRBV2	CASRYALVPDTQYF	TGTGCCAGCAGGTACGCCCTAGTTCCTGATACGCAGTATTTT
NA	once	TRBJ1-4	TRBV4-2	CASSQRRDGEKLFF	TGTGCCAGCAGCCAACGCAGGGATGGAGAAAAACTGTTTTTT
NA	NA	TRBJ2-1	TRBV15	CATSRVIGGSYNEQFF	TGTGCCACCAGCAGAGTGATCGGGGGCTCCTACAATGAGCAGTTCTTC